This T cell receptor (beta chain) was found in a study of blood T cell repertoires in COVID-19. The wider study: Samples of COVID-19 (acute and convalescent) were obtained from the United States, Italy and Spain.

Residents of 24 US areas, aged about 18 to 95 years, made up the participants. Allocation to cohorts depended on clinical history reported by the participants. Under the authors' procedure: For nucleated cells, counts were estimated from reference gene primer amplification. Here immunoSEQ multiplex PCR was the method, and the copy in TCRdb shows in-frame clones only, minus some. The V and J calls and clone size come from that table; D and trimming were worked out from the DNA. The sample contains 300,000 to 400,000 clones, around 87% of which appear only once. From germline, CDR1 is SQVTM and CDR2 ANQGSEA. Losses at the gene ends were 4 bases for V and 3 bases for J; bases not matched to a gene: 5. CDR3 size: 14 residues.

This TCR derives from a woman aged 25 to 39 with acute COVID-19. Material for sequencing was PBMCs or T cells enriched from blood (not recorded which). This rearrangement joins TRBV29-1 to TRBJ1-4; 7 bases are shared with TRBD1. The CDR3 here is CSVARGSSNEKLFF. The CDR3 coding sequence is TGCAGCGTTGCCAGGGGGTCATCTAATGAAAAACTGTTTTTT.